This T cell receptor (beta chain) was profiled in a study of blood T cell repertoires in COVID-19. On the study more broadly: Acute and convalescent COVID-19 samples came from the United States, Italy and Spain.

The protocol was immunoSEQ multiplex PCR, while the TCRdb copy is restricted to in-frame clones and leaves out a portion. The sample consists of 200,000 to 250,000 clones, about 86% of them appearing once. The receptor's source is a woman in her 30s who had recovered from COVID-19. Sample: peripheral blood.

This CDR3 is CASSPVVGGGAVWSSYEQYF. The DNA for the CDR3 is TGTGCCAGCAGTCCGGTCGTCGGCGGGGGGGCCGTTTGGTCCTCCTACGAGCAGTACTTC. The chain recombines TRBV27 with TRBJ2-7; 9 bases fit TRBD2. V lost 5 bases, J lost 0 bases, and 20 bases stayed unmatched. CDR1 MNHEY and CDR2 SMNVEV come from the germline V gene (reference sequence). This CDR3 comprises 20 residues.